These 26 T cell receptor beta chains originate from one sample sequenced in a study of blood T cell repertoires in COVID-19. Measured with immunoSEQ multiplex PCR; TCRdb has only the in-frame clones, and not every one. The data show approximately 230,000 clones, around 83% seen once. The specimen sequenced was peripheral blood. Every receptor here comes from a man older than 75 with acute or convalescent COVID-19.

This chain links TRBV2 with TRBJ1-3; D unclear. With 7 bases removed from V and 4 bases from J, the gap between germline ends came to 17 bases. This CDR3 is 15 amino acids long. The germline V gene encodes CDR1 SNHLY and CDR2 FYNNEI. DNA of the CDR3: TGTGCCAGCACCCCAGCGGAGGTACCCGGAAACACCATATATTTT. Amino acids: CASTPAEVPGNTIYF.

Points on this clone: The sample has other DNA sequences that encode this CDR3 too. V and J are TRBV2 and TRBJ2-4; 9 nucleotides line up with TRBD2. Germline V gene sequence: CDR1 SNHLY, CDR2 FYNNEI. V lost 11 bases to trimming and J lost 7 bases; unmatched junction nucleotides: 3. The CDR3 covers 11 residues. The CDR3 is CAGGGGNIQYF. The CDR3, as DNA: TGTGCCGGCGGGGGGGGGAACATTCAGTACTTC.

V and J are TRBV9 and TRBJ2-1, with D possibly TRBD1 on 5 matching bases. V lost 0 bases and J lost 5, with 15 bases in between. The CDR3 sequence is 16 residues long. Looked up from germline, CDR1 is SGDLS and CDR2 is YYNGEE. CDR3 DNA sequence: TGTGCCAGCAGCGTAGGACAGCACGGAATACACAATGAGCAGTTCTTC. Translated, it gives CASSVGQHGIHNEQFF.

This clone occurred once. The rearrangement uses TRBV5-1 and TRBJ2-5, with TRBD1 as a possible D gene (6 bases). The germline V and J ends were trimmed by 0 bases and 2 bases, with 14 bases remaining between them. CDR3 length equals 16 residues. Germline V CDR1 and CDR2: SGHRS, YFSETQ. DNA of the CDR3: TGCGCCAGCAGCTTGGGGCCTGGGGGCGGACAAGAGACCCAGTACTTC. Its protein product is CASSLGPGGGQETQYF.

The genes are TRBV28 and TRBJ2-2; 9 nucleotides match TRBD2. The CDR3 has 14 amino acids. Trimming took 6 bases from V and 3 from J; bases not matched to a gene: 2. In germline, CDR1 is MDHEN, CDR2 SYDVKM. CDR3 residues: CASSSSGDTGELFF. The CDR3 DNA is TGTGCCAGCAGCTCTAGCGGGGACACCGGGGAGCTGTTTTTT.

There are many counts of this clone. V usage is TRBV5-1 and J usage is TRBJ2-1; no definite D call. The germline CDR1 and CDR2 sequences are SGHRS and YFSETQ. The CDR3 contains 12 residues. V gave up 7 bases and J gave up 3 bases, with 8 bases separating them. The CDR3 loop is CASRSGYNEQFF. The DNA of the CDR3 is TGCGCCAGCCGCTCAGGCTACAATGAGCAGTTCTTC.

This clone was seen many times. The chain's CDR3 is CASSIAGRGSQTGELFF. The CDR3 DNA sequence: TGTGCCAGTAGTATAGCGGGCAGGGGGTCTCAGACCGGGGAGCTGTTTTTT. The chain recombines TRBV19 with TRBJ2-2, with 7 bases lining up with TRBD1. CDR1 and CDR2 (germline): LNHDA, SQIVND (reference sequence). V trimming: 1 base; J trimming: 5 bases; junction bases outside the gene matches: 10. CDR3 length: 17 residues.

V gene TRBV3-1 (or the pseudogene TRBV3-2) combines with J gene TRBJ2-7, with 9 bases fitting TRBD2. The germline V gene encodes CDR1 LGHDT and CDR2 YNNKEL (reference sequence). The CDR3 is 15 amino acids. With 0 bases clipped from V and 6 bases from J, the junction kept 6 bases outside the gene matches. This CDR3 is CASSQDGGLAGEQYF. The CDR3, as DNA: TGTGCCAGCAGCCAAGATGGGGGACTAGCCGGCGAGCAGTACTTC.

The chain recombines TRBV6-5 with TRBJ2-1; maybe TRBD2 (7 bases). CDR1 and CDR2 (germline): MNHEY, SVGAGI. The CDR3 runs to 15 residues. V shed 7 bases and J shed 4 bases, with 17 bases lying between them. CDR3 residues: CASKPAGALYNEQFF. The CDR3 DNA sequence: TGTGCCAGCAAACCTGCGGGGGCTTTGTACAATGAGCAGTTCTTC.

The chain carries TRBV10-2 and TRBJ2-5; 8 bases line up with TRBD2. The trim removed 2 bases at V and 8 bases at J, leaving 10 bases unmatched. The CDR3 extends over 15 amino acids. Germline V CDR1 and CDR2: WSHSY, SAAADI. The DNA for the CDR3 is TGCGCCAGCAGTGAGGGAGTAGCGGGGCTTAGCACCCAGTACTTC. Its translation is CASSEGVAGLSTQYF.

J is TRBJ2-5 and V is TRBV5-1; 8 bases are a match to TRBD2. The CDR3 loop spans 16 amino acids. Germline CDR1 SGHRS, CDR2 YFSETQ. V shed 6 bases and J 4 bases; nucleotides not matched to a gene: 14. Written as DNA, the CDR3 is TGCGCCAGCAACTCTCCCTACGGGGGGGCAGGAGAGACCCAGTACTTC. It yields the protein CASNSPYGGAGETQYF. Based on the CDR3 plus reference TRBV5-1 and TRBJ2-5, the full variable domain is KAGVTQTPRYLIKTRGQQVTLSCSPISGHRSVSWYQQTPGQGLQFLFEYFSETQRNKGNFPGRFSGRQFSNSRSEMNVSTLELGDSALYLCASNSPYGGAGETQYFGPGTRLLVL.

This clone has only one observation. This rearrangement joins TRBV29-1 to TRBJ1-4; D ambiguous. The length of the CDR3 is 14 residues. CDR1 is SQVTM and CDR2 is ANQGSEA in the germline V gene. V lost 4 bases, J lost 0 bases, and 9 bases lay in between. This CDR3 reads CSVAHRTTNEKLFF. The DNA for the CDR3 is TGCAGCGTTGCTCATAGAACAACTAATGAAAAACTGTTTTTT.

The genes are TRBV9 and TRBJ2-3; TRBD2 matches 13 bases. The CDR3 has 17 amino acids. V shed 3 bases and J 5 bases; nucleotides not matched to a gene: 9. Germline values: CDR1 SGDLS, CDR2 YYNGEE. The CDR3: CASSAERTSGGGDTQYF. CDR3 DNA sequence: TGTGCCAGCAGCGCCGAGAGGACTAGCGGGGGTGGAGATACGCAGTATTTT.

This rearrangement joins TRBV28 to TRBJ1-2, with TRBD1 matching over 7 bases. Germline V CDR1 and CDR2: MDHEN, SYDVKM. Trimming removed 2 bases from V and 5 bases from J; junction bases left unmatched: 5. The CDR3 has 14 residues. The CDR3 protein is CASSLEGQLYGYTF. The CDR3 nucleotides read TGTGCCAGCAGTTTAGAGGGACAGCTTTATGGCTACACCTTC.

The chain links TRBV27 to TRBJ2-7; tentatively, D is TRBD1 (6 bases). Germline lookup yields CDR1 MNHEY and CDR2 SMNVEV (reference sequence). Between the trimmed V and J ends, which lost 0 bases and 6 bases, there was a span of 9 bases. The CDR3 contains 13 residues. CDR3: CASSLSGQPEQYF. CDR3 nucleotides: TGTGCCAGCAGTTTATCCGGACAGCCCGAGCAGTACTTC.

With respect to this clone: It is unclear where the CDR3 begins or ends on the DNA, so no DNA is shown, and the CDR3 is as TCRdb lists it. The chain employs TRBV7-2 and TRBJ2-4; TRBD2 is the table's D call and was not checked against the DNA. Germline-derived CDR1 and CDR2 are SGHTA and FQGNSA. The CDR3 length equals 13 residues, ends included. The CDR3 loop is CASSLVGLGTVDF.

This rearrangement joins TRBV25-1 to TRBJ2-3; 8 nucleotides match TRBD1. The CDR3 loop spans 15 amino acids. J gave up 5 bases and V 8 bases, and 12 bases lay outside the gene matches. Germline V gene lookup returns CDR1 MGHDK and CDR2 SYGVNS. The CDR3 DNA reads TGTGCCAGCGGTGCATGGGGACAGGTCAGAGATACGCAGTATTTT. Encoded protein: CASGAWGQVRDTQYF.

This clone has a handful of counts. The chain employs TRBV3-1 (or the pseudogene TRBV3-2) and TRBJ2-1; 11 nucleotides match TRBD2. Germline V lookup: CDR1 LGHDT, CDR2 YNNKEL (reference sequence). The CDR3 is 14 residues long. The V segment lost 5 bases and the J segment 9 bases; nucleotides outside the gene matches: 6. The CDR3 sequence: CASSLAGGPSEQFF. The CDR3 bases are TGTGCCAGCAGCTTAGCGGGGGGGCCGAGTGAGCAGTTCTTC.

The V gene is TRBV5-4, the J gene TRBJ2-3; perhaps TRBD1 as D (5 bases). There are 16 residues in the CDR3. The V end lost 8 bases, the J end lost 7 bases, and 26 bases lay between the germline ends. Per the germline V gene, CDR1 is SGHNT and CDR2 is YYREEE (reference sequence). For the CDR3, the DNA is TGTGCCAGTTTTTTAGGGGCCCCATCTGGGGATAATACGCAGTATTTT. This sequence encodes CASFLGAPSGDNTQYF.

The DNA for the CDR3 is TGTGCCAGCAGCCATGAGGGGGGCAATCAGCCCCAGCATTTT. Its protein product is CASSHEGGNQPQHF. This chain uses TRBV3-1 (or the pseudogene TRBV3-2) with TRBJ1-5; D perhaps matches TRBD1 (6 bases). The CDR3 is 14 amino acids. Trimming stripped 3 bases from V and 2 bases from J, with 8 bases between. CDR1 and CDR2 (germline): LGHDT, YNNKEL (reference sequence).

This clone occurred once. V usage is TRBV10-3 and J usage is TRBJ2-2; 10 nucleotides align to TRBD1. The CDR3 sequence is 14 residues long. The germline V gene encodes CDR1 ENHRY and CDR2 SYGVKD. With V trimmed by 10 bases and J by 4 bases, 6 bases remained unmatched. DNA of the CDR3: TGTGCCACCACCCGGGACAGGGGCACCGGGGAGCTGTTTTTT. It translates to CATTRDRGTGELFF.

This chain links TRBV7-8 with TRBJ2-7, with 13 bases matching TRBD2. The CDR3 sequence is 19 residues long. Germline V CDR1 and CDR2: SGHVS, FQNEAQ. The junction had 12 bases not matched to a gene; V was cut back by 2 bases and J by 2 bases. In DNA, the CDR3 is TGTGCCAGCAGCTTAAGGACCGGGACTAGCGGGACTCCCGCCTACGAGCAGTACTTC. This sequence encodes CASSLRTGTSGTPAYEQYF.

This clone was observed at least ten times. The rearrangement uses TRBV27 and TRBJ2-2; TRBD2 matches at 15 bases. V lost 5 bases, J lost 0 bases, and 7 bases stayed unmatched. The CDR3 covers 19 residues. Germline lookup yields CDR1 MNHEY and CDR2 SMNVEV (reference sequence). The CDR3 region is CASSHGTSGRSANTGELFF. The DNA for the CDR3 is TGTGCCAGCAGTCACGGGACTAGCGGGAGGAGCGCGAACACCGGGGAGCTGTTTTTT.

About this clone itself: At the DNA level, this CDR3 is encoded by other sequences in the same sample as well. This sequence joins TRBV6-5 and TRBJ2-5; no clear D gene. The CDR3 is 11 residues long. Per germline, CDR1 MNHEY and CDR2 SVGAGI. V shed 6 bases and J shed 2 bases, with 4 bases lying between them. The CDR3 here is CASRQQETQYF. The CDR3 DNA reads TGTGCCAGCAGACAACAAGAGACCCAGTACTTC.

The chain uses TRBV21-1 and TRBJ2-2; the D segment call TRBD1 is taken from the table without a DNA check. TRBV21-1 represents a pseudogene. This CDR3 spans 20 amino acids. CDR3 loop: CASSKGDREILSANTGELFF. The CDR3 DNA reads TGTGCCAGCAGCAAAGGGGACAGGGAGATACTAAGCGCGAACACCGGGGAGCTGTTTTTT.

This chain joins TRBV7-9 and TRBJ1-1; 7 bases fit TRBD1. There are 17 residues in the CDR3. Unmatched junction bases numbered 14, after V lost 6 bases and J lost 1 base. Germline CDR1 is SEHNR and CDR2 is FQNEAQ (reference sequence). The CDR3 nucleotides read TGTGCCAGCAGTCGGGGGCCCCTGGGACAGCCGAACACTGAAGCTTTCTTT. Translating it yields CASSRGPLGQPNTEAFF.